The 26 T cell receptor beta chains reported below all come from one sample, sequenced in a study of T cells in Graves' hyperthyroidism and ophthalmopathy. Amplification of TCR beta CDR3 regions used RNA as the template. A set of HTBI primers served as the primers for a first-round RT-PCR of the TCR CDR3. TCRdb re-called the multiplex PCR reads through MiXCR, storing one row per CDR3 protein. The sample holds 360,000 or so distinct CDR3 sequences, roughly 15% seen once. The sequenced sample was blood. The source of these receptors is a woman aged 55-70 years with Graves' ophthalmopathy.

The rearrangement uses TRBV27 and TRBJ2-7; 8 bases are shared with TRBD1. The length of the CDR3 is 14 residues. The germline V gene has CDR1 MNHEY and CDR2 SMNVEV (reference sequence). Trimming removed 8 bases from V and 2 bases from J; junction bases left unmatched: 8. This chain's CDR3 is CASGPGQGPYEQYF. DNA for the CDR3: TGTGCCAGCGGTCCAGGACAGGGCCCCTACGAGCAGTACTTC.

At least ten counts were recorded for this clonotype. The V and J genes are TRBV6-5 and TRBJ1-2, with D perhaps matching TRBD1 (5 bases). The CDR3 consists of 15 residues. CDR1 is MNHEY and CDR2 is SVGAGI in the germline V gene. Trimming cost V 0 bases and J 3 bases, with 11 bases left between them. CDR3 sequence reads: CASSYSRWGDYGYTF. DNA of the CDR3: TGTGCCAGCAGTTACTCCAGGTGGGGGGACTATGGCTACACCTTC.

This clonotype was seen a few times. The rearrangement joins TRBV11-2 to TRBJ2-7; no clear D. Germline CDR1 reads SGHAT; CDR2 reads FQNNGV. This CDR3 contains 12 residues. V was shortened by 5 bases and J by 5 bases, with 10 bases between the two germline ends. This CDR3 is CASSLTAHEQYF. The CDR3 coding sequence is TGTGCCAGCAGCCTAACGGCCCACGAGCAGTACTTC.

About this clonotype itself: A much larger clone differs by one base, so this may be a read error. The rearrangement joins TRBV20-1 to TRBJ2-5; D perhaps matches TRBD2 (6 bases). Germline CDR1 DFQATT, CDR2 SNEGSKA (reference sequence). V was trimmed by 6 bases and J by 4 bases, leaving 18 bases between them. CDR3 size: 14 residues. CDR3 region: CSAPTRGWGETQYF. The CDR3 DNA is TGCAGTGCGCCAACACGGGGGTGGGGAGAGACCCAGTACTTC.

This clonotype was observed many times. The chain carries TRBV28 and TRBJ1-2, with a weak D call TRBD1 (6 bases). Trimming removed 3 bases at V and 5 bases at J, with 19 bases between. CDR1 is MDHEN and CDR2 is SYDVKM in the germline V gene. CDR3 length: 16 residues. The CDR3 loop is CASSFGGRAGRYGYTF. CDR3 DNA sequence: TGTGCCAGCAGTTTCGGGGGCAGGGCGGGACGTTATGGCTACACCTTC.

V is TRBV28 and J is TRBJ2-5; D may correspond to TRBD1 or TRBD2 (7 bases each). This CDR3 comprises 15 residues. Germline V gene lookup returns CDR1 MDHEN and CDR2 SYDVKM. Trimming stripped 4 bases from V and 4 bases from J, with 16 bases between. The CDR3 region is CASSSGGGDGETQYF. The CDR3 nucleotides read TGTGCCAGCAGTTCAGGGGGAGGGGATGGAGAGACCCAGTACTTC.

This clonotype has just a few counts. The chain uses TRBV7-2 and TRBJ2-7; 9 bases match TRBD2. CDR3 size: 15 residues. With 5 bases clipped from V and 3 bases from J, the junction kept 8 bases outside the gene matches. The germline V gene encodes CDR1 SGHTA and CDR2 FQGNSA. CDR3 in DNA: TGTGCCAGCAGCCTGGGGGGGACTAGCCACTACGAGCAGTACTTC. Its translation: CASSLGGTSHYEQYF.

The chain carries TRBV24-1 and TRBJ2-7; tentatively, D is TRBD1 (6 bases). Per the germline V gene, CDR1 is KGHDR and CDR2 is SFDVKD. V was trimmed by 3 bases and J by 6 bases, leaving 11 bases between them. The length of the CDR3 is 13 residues. DNA of the CDR3: TGTGCCACCAGTGATCGAACAGGGTTCGAGCAGTACTTC. Its protein product is CATSDRTGFEQYF.

This clonotype was recorded many times. The J gene is TRBJ2-2, the V gene TRBV5-1; TRBD2 matches 8 bases. Trimming took 4 bases from V and 4 from J; bases not matched to a gene: 9. This CDR3 region has 16 residues. CDR1 and CDR2 (germline): SGHRS, YFSETQ. CDR3 in amino acids: CASSLSGTSVTGELFF. In DNA form, the CDR3 reads TGCGCCAGCAGCCTATCCGGGACTAGTGTCACCGGGGAGCTGTTTTTT.

This rearrangement joins TRBV12-5 to TRBJ2-3; 9 bases match TRBD2. Germline loops: CDR1 LGHNT, CDR2 FRNRAP. The CDR3 totals 16 residues. V lost 1 base, J lost 1 base, and 3 bases stayed unmatched. CDR3 nucleotide sequence: TGTGCTAGTGGTTTGGGACTAGCGGAACGCACAGATACGCAGTATTTT. Translation gives CASGLGLAERTDTQYF.

The table lists this clonotype with a few counts. The chain couples TRBV20-1 to TRBJ2-1, with 12 positions matching TRBD2. This CDR3 has 16 amino acids. V was pared by 0 bases and J by 9 bases, with 9 bases of the junction left unmatched. Per germline, CDR1 DFQATT and CDR2 SNEGSKA (reference sequence). CDR3 sequence: CSARDRRLAGVGEQFF. CDR3 sequence (DNA): TGCAGTGCTAGAGATAGGAGACTAGCGGGAGTAGGTGAGCAGTTCTTC.

Many counts were recorded for this clonotype. This chain joins TRBV11-2 and TRBJ2-1; unclear D gene. Deletions cut 1 base from V and 2 bases from J, with 9 bases between. The CDR3 length is 15 residues. The V gene's germline CDR1 is SGHAT and CDR2 FQNNGV. The CDR3 loop reads CASSLARSPYNEQFF. For the CDR3, the DNA is TGTGCCAGCAGCTTAGCCAGGTCCCCCTACAATGAGCAGTTCTTC.

This clonotype was picked up many times. The chain has TRBV7-3 and TRBJ2-3; either TRBD1 or TRBD2 may fit D (5 bases each). V lost 0 bases and J lost 6, with 16 bases in between. The germline CDR1 and CDR2 sequences are SGHTA and FQGTGA. The CDR3 covers 16 residues. This CDR3 is CASSLTRDPNPDTQYF. The CDR3 DNA is TGTGCCAGCAGCTTAACCCGGGACCCAAATCCGGATACGCAGTATTTT.

This clonotype has at least ten counts. V usage is TRBV28 and J usage is TRBJ1-1, with TRBD1 as a possible D gene (6 bases). This CDR3 contains 16 residues. V was clipped by 6 bases and J by 0 bases, with 17 bases between them. CDR1 and CDR2 from the germline V gene are MDHEN and SYDVKM. In DNA form, the CDR3 reads TGTGCCAGCAGCCAGGGGTACTCTCCCATGAACACTGAAGCTTTCTTT. Its protein is CASSQGYSPMNTEAFF.

This clonotype has only a few counts. This chain connects TRBV5-5 to TRBJ2-4, with 8 nucleotides matching TRBD2. The length of the CDR3 is 14 residues. Per the germline V gene, CDR1 is SGHKS and CDR2 is YYEKEE (reference sequence). V shed 1 base, J shed 7 bases, and the junction held 4 bases outside the gene matches. The CDR3 DNA reads TGTGCCAGCAGCTTGCAGCGGGAGAGGAACATTCAGTACTTC. Its protein product is CASSLQRERNIQYF.

This rearrangement joins TRBV11-2 to TRBJ2-7, with 14 bases matching TRBD2. J was trimmed by 2 bases and V by 3 bases; bases with no gene match: 12. This CDR3 spans 19 amino acids. Germline values: CDR1 SGHAT, CDR2 FQNNGV. The CDR3 loop reads CASSFPTSGRAFRTYEQYF. The CDR3 region has the DNA TGTGCCAGCAGCTTCCCGACTAGCGGGAGGGCCTTTCGCACCTACGAGCAGTACTTC.

This clonotype showed up many times. V is TRBV10-1 and J is TRBJ2-3, with 8 positions matching TRBD2. CDR1 is WNHNN, CDR2 SYGVQD, per germline (reference sequence). This CDR3 has 15 residues. The V segment lost 3 bases and the J segment 7 bases; nucleotides outside the gene matches: 9. The CDR3 loop reads CASSDPAGEGNTQYF. The CDR3 DNA reads TGCGCCAGCAGTGATCCAGCGGGAGAAGGAAATACGCAGTATTTT.

This clonotype was counted many times. The chain carries TRBV29-1 and TRBJ1-5; TRBD1 matches 8 bases. The CDR3 sequence is 13 residues long. The germline gives CDR1 SQVTM, CDR2 ANQGSEA. With V trimmed by 6 bases and J by 6 bases, 7 bases remained unmatched. CDR3 residues: CSVETGVGQPQHF. Here the CDR3 DNA reads TGCAGCGTGGAGACAGGGGTTGGTCAGCCCCAGCATTTT. The full variable domain, in which reference TRBV29-1 and TRBJ1-5 provide the parts outside the CDR3, is SAVISQKPSRDICQRGTSLTIQCQVDSQVTMMFWYRQQPGQSLTLIATANQGSEATYESGFVIDKFPISRPNLTFSTLTVSNMSPEDSSIYLCSVETGVGQPQHFGDGTRLSIL.

This clonotype was counted only a few times. V gene TRBV7-9 combines with J gene TRBJ2-2; 11 nucleotides match TRBD2. Trimming at V came to 1 base and at J to 3 bases, leaving 7 bases not matched to a gene. The CDR3 totals 18 residues. The germline V gene has CDR1 SEHNR and CDR2 FQNEAQ (reference sequence). In DNA, the CDR3 is TGTGCCAGCAGCTTAGTACGTCTAGCGGGAGGTGACACCGGGGAGCTGTTTTTT. This sequence encodes CASSLVRLAGGDTGELFF.

This clonotype was counted a few times. The CDR3 does not end in the conserved phenylalanine or tryptophan, so this is likely a read error. V usage is TRBV20-1 and J usage is TRBJ2-3; 8 bases are a match to TRBD2. CDR1 and CDR2 (germline): DFQATT, SNEGSKA (reference sequence). This CDR3 is 17 amino acids long. V lost 2 bases, J lost 2 bases, and 12 bases stayed unmatched. This CDR3 reads CSARRFSGDLNTDTQYS. The CDR3 DNA sequence: TGCAGTGCTAGACGATTTAGCGGGGACCTAAACACAGATACGCAGTATTCT.

The J gene is TRBJ2-7, the V gene TRBV6-1; D uncertain. V dropped 6 bases and J dropped 2 bases, with 11 bases sitting between them. The CDR3 consists of 13 residues. Germline loops: CDR1 MNHNS, CDR2 SASEGT. CDR3 sequence (DNA): TGTGCCAGCAGGGTAGGGATTACCTACGAGCAGTACTTC. Protein product: CASRVGITYEQYF.

This clonotype was counted many times. This chain joins TRBV11-2 and TRBJ2-5, with D perhaps matching TRBD1 (5 bases). There are 11 residues in the CDR3. CDR1 is SGHAT and CDR2 is FQNNGV in the germline V gene. Trimming took off 2 bases at V and 7 bases at J, with 5 bases between the two ends. The CDR3 sequence is CASSLRGTQYF. The DNA for the CDR3 is TGTGCCAGCAGCTTAAGGGGGACCCAGTACTTC.

This clonotype was seen repeatedly, ten times or more. V is TRBV3-1 and J is TRBJ1-2; weak D call: TRBD1 (5 bases). Trimming removed 2 bases at V and 6 bases at J, with 13 bases between. CDR3 length: 14 amino acids. Germline lookup yields CDR1 LGHDT and CDR2 YNNKEL (reference sequence). The CDR3 DNA follows: TGTGCCAGCAGCCAATCTCCGGGGCATAATGGCTACACCTTC. The encoded protein is CASSQSPGHNGYTF. The whole variable domain, remainder taken from reference TRBV3-1 and TRBJ1-2, is DTAVSQTPKYLVTQMGNDKSIKCEQNLGHDTMYWYKQDSKKFLKIMFSYNNKELIINETVPNRFSPKSPDKAHLNLHINSLELGDSAVYFCASSQSPGHNGYTFGSGTRLTVV.

This clonotype has only a few counts. V usage is TRBV10-1 and J usage is TRBJ2-2; possibly TRBD1 for D (6 bases). The germline V gene encodes CDR1 WNHNN and CDR2 SYGVQD (reference sequence). V was pared by 6 bases and J by 6 bases, with 14 bases between. The CDR3 is made up of 14 amino acids. DNA of the CDR3: TGCGCCAGCAGCCCCCAACAGGGTTCCGGGGAGCTGTTTTTT. It translates to CASSPQQGSGELFF.

In this sample, this clonotype turned up many times. The chain joins TRBV2 to TRBJ2-7; D might be TRBD2 (6 bases). V gave up 6 bases and J gave up 3 bases, with 15 bases separating them. CDR1 SNHLY and CDR2 FYNNEI come from the germline V gene. The CDR3 runs to 14 residues. The CDR3 DNA sequence: TGTGCCAGCAGGCCCCGGGACTCCTACTACGAGCAGTACTTC. Its protein is CASRPRDSYYEQYF.

The chain links TRBV4-1 to TRBJ2-1, with 12 bases lining up with TRBD2. The CDR3 is 17 residues long. Losses at the gene ends were 4 bases for V and 6 bases for J; bases not matched to a gene: 10. Germline lookup yields CDR1 MGHRA and CDR2 YSYEKL. The CDR3: CASSPSRLAGGPNEQFF. CDR3 nucleotides: TGCGCCAGCAGCCCCTCCCGGCTAGCGGGAGGGCCCAATGAGCAGTTCTTC.